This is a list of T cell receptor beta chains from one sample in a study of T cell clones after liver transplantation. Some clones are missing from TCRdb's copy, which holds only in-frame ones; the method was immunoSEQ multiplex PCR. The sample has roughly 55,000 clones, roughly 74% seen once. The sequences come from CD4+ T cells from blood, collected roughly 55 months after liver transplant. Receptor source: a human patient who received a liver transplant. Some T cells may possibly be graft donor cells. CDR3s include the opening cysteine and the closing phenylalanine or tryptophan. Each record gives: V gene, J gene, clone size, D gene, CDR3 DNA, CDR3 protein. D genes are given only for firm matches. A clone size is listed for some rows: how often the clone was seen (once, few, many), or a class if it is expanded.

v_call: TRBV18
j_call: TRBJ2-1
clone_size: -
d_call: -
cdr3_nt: TGTGCCAGCTCACCGGCCTGGGGGGGCTACTCCTACAATGAGCAGTTCTTC
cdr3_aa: CASSPAWGGYSYNEQFF

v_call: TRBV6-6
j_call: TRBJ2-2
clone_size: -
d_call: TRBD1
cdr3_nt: TGTGCCAGCAGTGTACAGGGGACCACCGGGGAGCTGTTTTTT
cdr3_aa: CASSVQGTTGELFF

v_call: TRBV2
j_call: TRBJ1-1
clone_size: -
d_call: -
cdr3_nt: TGTGCCAGCAGGGCAAGACAGATCCTAGAAGCTTTCTTT
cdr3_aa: CASRARQILEAFF

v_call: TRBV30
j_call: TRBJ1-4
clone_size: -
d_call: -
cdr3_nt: TGTGCCTGGAGTACTGGAACAGTGGGAAAACTGTTTTTT
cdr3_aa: CAWSTGTVGKLFF

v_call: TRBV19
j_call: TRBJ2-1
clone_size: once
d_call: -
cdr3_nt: TGTGCCAGTAGTATGTTACAGGGAGTCTACAATGAGCAGTTCTTC
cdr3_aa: CASSMLQGVYNEQFF

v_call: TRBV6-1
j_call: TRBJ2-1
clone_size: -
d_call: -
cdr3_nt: TGTGCCAGCAGTGGTGCGAGGGCATACAATGAGCAGTTCTTC
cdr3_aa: CASSGARAYNEQFF

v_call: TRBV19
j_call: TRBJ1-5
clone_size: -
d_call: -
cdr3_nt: TGTGCCAGTAGTATGGGCAGGGGCAATCAGCCCCAGCATTTT
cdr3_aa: CASSMGRGNQPQHF

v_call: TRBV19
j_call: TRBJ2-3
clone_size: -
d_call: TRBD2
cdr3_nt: TGTGCCAGTAGTATGGAGTTAGCGGGGGGTAGAGATACGCAGTATTTT
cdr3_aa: CASSMELAGGRDTQYF

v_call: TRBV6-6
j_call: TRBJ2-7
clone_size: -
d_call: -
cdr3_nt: TGTGCCAGCAGTTACGGGGAAAGGGGCGAGCAGTACTTC
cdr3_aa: CASSYGERGEQYF

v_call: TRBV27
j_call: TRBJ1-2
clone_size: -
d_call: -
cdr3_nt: TGTGCCAGCAGTCAAGGACAGACCTATGGCTACACCTTC
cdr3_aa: CASSQGQTYGYTF

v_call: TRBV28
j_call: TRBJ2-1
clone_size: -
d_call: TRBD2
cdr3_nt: TGTGCCAGCAGTTCATCTAGCGGGGGGGCATGGGAGCAGTTCTTC
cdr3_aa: CASSSSSGGAWEQFF

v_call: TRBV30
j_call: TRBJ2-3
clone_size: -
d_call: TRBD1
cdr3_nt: TGTGCCTGGAGTGTATGGACAGGGGGCTCAGGAACGCAGTATTTT
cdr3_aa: CAWSVWTGGSGTQYF

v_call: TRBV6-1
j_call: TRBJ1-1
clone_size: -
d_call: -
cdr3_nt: TGTGCCAGCAGTGAAACAGGGTCCAACACTGAAGCTTTCTTT
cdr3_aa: CASSETGSNTEAFF

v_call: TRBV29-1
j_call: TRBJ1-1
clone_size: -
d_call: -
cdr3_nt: TGCAGCGTGGACACTGAAGCTTTCTTT
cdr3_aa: CSVDTEAFF

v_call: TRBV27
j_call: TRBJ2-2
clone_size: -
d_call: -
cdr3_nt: TGTGCCAGCAGTTTACGCAGGGACGGCGGGGAGCTGTTTTTT
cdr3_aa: CASSLRRDGGELFF

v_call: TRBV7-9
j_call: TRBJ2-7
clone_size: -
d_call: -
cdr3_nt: TGTGCCAGCAGCCCCGGGACCTCCAGCGAGCAGTACTTC
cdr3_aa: CASSPGTSSEQYF

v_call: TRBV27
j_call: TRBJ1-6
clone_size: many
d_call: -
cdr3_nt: TGTGCCAGCAGTCCCTCAGGGAAGGGACGTTCACCCCTCCACTTT
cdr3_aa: CASSPSGKGRSPLHF